The text below deals with one T cell receptor (beta chain). Its cognate antigen is unknown. Germline CDR1 SEHNR, CDR2 FQNEAQ (reference sequence). Germline trimming cut 1 base from V and 9 bases from J; bases unmatched to any gene: 3. This CDR3 has 12 amino acids. Sequencing was performed with immunoSEQ multiplex PCR; in TCRdb, only in-frame clones are kept and a portion is missing. The sample holds 66,000 or so clones, almost 90% seen once. Indicated time point: peripheral blood 6 weeks after treatment start. The patients' disease, urothelial carcinoma, was locally advanced or metastatic. The data derive from a study of PD-L1 blockade in urothelial cancer. Points from the study as a whole: Lower pretreatment blood TCR clonality, under the median, predicted better survival, researchers reported. Durable benefit accompanied greater 3-week expansion of tumor-associated blood clones.

This sequence joins TRBV7-9 and TRBJ2-7; TRBD1 aligns across 7 bases. This sequence originates from a man aged 55 to 70 with urothelial cancer. The sequenced sample was PBMCs, obtained around atezolizumab (anti-PD-L1) treatment. CDR3 nucleotides: TGTGCCAGCAGCTTAGACAGGGGTGGGCAGTACTTC. Translating it yields CASSLDRGGQYF.